This TCR beta chain was found in a study of CD8+CD57+ T cells in acquired aplastic anemia. Study-wide background: The average for DNA from sorted CD4+ and CD8+ cells was 3.2 ug. Sequencing produced an average of about 10.8 million reads per healthy donor for CD4+ cells.

With V trimmed by 2 bases and J by 4 bases, 6 bases remained unmatched. Germline-derived CDR1 and CDR2 are SGHRS and YFSETQ. The CDR3 sequence is 16 residues long. This clonotype was counted once. Its cognate antigen is unknown. The template used for profiling TCR beta VDJ and CDR3 was genomic DNA. Each CDR3 protein is one row after TCRdb ran MiXCR on the reads. The repertoire holds about 220,000 distinct CDR3 sequences, approximately 35% seen once, with more than 0.95% in the top ten. Overall study findings and caveats: The study found no significant CD8+ Simpson's diversity difference between patients and controls. The study identified more than 25 CD8+ CDR3 sequences shared by patients and controls.

V and J are TRBV5-1 and TRBJ1-5; 10 bases map to TRBD1. This receptor was identified in a human donor in good health, serving as a control. The material sequenced was sorted CD4+, CD8+, or CD8+CD57+ T cells (not recorded which) from PBMCs. The CDR3 spells CASSLTGTGENQPQHF. For the CDR3, the DNA is TGCGCCAGCAGCTTAACCGGGACAGGGGAAAATCAGCCCCAGCATTTT.